This T cell receptor beta chain was obtained from a study of T cells in women clearing cervical HPV infection. CDR1 SEHNR and CDR2 FQNEAQ come from the germline V gene (reference sequence). This CDR3 has 14 residues. Repertoires were generated with immunoSEQ multiplex PCR, while TCRdb's copy carries only in-frame clones and drops some. The sample data list about 30,000 clones. Concerning this clone: The read is 3 residues too short to cover the CDR3 end, so that end is filled in from the germline J gene.

The chain uses TRBV7-9 and TRBJ1-1; possible D gene TRBD1, 5 bases. This clonotype originated in a woman between 18 and 69 years old with a cervical HPV16 infection that either progressed to CIN3+ or cleared (not recorded which). The sequenced sample was blood buffy coat. This CDR3 reads CASSQLTVSDEAFF. CDR3 DNA (partial): TGTGCCAGCAGCCAACTGACAGTCTCGGATGAG.